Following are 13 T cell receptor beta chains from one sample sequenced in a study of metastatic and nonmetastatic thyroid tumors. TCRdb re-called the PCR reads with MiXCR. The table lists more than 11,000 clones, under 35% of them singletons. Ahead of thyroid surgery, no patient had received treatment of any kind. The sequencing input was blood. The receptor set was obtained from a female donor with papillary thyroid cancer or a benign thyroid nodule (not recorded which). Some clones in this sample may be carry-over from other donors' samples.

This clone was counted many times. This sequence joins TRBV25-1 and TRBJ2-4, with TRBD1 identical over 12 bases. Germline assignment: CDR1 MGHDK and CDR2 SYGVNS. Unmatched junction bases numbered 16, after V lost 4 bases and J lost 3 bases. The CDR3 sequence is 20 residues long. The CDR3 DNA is TGTGCCAGCAGTGCCCCTCGGGACAGGGGGCAAGATCAGGTCAAAAACATTCAGTACTTC. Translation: CASSAPRDRGQDQVKNIQYF. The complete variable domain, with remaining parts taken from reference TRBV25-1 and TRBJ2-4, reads EADIYQTPRYLVIGTGKKITLECSQTMGHDKMYWYQQDPGMELHLIHYSYGVNSTEKGDLSSESTVSRIRTEHFPLTLESARPSHTSQYLCASSAPRDRGQDQVKNIQYFGAGTRLSVL.

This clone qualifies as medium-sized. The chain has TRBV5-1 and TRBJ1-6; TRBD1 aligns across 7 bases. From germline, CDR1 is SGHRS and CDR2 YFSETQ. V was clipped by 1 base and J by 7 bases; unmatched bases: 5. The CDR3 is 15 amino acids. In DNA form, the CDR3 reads TGCGCCAGCAGCTTGAGGGGACAGTGGAATTCACCCCTCCACTTT. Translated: CASSLRGQWNSPLHF.

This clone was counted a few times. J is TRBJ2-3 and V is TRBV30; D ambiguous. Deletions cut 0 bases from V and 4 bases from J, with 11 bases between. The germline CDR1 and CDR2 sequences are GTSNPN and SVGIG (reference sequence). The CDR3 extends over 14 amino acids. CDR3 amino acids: CAWSVPSKADTQYF. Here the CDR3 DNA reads TGTGCCTGGAGTGTACCGAGCAAGGCAGATACGCAGTATTTT.

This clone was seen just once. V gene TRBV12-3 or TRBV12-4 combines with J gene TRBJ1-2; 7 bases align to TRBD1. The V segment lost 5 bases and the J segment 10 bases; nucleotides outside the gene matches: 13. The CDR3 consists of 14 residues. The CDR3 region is CASSTPTGLGAYTF. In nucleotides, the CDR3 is TGTGCCAGCAGTACACCGACAGGGCTAGGCGCCTACACCTTC.

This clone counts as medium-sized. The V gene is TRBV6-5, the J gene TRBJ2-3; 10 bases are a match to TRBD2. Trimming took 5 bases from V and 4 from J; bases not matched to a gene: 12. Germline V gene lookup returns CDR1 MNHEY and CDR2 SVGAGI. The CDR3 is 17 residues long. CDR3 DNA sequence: TGTGCCAGCAGTCCTACCCCAGCGGGAGGGATCGCAGATACGCAGTATTTT. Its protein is CASSPTPAGGIADTQYF.

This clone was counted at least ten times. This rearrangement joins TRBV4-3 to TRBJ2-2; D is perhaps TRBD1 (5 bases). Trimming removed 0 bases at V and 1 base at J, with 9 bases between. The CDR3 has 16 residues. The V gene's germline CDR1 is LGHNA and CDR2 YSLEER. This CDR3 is CASSQEPGQNTGELFF. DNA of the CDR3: TGCGCCAGCAGCCAAGAACCAGGGCAGAACACCGGGGAGCTGTTTTTT.

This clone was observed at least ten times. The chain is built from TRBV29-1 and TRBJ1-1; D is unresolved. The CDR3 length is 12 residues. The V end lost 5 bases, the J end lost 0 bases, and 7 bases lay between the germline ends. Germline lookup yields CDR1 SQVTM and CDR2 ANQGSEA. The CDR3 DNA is TGCAGCGTTTCAGTTGTGAACACTGAAGCTTTCTTT. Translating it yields CSVSVVNTEAFF.

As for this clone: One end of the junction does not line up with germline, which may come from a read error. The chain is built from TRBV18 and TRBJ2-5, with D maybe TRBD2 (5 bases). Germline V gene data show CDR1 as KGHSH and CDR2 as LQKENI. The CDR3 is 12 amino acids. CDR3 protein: CASSPQRGNQYF. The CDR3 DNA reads TGTGCCAGCTCCCCACAAAGAGGGAACCAGTACTTC.

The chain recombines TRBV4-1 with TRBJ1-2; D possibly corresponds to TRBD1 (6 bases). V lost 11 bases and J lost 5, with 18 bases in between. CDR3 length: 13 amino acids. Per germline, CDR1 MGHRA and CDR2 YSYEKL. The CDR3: CAGRGRGMYGYTF. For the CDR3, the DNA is TGCGCCGGGCGAGGCAGGGGAATGTATGGCTACACCTTC.

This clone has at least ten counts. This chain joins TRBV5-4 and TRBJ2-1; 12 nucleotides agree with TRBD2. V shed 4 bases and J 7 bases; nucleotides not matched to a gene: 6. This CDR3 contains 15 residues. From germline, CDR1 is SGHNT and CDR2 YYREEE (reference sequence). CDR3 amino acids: CASSLGGTSGNEQFF. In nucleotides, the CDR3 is TGTGCCAGCAGCCTAGGAGGGACTAGCGGGAATGAGCAGTTCTTC.

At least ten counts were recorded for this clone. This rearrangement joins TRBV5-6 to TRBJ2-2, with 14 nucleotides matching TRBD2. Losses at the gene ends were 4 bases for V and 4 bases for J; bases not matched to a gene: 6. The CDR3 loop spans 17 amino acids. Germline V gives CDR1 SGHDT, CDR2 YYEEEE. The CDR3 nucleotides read TGTGCCAGCAGCCCGGGACTAGCGGGGGTTCCCACCGGGGAGCTGTTTTTT. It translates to CASSPGLAGVPTGELFF.

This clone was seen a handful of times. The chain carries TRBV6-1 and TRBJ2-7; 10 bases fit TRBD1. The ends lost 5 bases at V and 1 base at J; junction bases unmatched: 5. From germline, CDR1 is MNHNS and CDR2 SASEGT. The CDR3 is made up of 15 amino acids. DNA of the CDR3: TGTGCCAGCAGTCAAGGGGGACAGGGGTCCTACGAGCAGTACTTC. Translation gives CASSQGGQGSYEQYF.

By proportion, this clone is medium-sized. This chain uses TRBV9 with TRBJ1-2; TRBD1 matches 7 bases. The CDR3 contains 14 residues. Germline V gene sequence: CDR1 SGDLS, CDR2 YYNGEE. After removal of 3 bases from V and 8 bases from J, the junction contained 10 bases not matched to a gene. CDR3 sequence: CASSEAPGGGGYTF. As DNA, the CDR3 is TGTGCCAGCAGCGAGGCCCCGGGAGGGGGCGGCTACACCTTC.